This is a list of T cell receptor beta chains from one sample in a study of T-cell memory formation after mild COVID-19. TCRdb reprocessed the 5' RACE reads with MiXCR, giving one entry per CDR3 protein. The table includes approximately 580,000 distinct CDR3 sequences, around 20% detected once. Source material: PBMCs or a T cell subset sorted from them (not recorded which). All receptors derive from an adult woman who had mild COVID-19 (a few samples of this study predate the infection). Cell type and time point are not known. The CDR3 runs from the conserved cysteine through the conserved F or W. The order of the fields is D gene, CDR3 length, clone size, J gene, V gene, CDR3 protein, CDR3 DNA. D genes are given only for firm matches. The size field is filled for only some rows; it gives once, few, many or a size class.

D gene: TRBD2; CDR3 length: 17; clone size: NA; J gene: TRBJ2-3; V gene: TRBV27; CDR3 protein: CASSSSGLAGGIDTQYF; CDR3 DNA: TGTGCCAGCAGTTCCTCCGGACTAGCGGGAGGTATAGATACGCAGTATTTT
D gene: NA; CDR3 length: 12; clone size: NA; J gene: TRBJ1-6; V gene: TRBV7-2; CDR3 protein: CASSLVGEPLHF; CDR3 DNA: TGTGCCAGCAGCTTAGTTGGGGAACCCCTCCACTTT
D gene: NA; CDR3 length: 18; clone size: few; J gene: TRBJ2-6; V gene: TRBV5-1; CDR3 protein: CASSLGRGPISGANVLTF; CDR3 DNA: TGCGCCAGCAGCTTGGGGCGGGGGCCCATCTCTGGGGCCAACGTCCTGACTTTC
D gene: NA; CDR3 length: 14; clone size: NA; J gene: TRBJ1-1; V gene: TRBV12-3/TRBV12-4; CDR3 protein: CASSFGTPAPEAFF; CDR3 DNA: TGTGCCAGCAGTTTTGGGACCCCCGCCCCTGAAGCTTTCTTT
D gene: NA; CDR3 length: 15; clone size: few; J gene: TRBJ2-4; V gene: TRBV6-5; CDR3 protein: CASSPPVLAKNIQYF; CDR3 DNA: TGTGCCAGCAGCCCCCCCGTCCTAGCCAAAAACATTCAGTACTTC
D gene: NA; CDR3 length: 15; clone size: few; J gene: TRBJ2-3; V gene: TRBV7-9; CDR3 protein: CASSLAQRSTDTQYF; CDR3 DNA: TGTGCCAGCAGCTTAGCTCAGAGAAGCACAGATACGCAGTATTTT
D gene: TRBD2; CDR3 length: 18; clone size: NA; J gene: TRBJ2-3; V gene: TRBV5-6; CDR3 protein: CASSSTGASGTSTDTQYF; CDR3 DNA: TGTGCCAGCAGCTCGACTGGGGCTAGCGGGACTAGCACAGATACGCAGTATTTT
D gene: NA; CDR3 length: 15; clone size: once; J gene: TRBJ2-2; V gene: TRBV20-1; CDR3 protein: CSARAGTYNTGELFF; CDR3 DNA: TGCAGTGCTCGAGCCGGGACTTACAACACCGGGGAGCTGTTTTTT
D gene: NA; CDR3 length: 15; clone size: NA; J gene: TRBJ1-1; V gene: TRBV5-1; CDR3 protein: CASTEYMTENTEAFF; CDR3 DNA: TGCGCCAGCACCGAATACATGACGGAGAACACTGAAGCTTTCTTT
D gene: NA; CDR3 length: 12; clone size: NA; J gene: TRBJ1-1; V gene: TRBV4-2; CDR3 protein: CASSQSQLVAFF; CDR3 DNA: TGTGCCAGCAGCCAGAGTCAGTTAGTAGCTTTCTTT
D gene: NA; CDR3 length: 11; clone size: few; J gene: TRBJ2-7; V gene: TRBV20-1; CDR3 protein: CSAYTSYEQYF; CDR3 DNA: TGCAGTGCCTATACGTCCTACGAGCAGTACTTC
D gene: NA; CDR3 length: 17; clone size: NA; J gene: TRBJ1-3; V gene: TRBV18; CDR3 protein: CASSPLDRARTGNTIYF; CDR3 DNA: TGTGCCAGCTCACCGCTCGACCGAGCCCGAACTGGAAACACCATATATTTT
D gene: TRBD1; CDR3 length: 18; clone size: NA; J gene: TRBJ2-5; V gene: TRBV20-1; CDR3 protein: CSAREGLGRTGRQETQYF; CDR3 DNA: TGCAGTGCTAGAGAAGGTCTAGGAAGGACAGGGCGGCAAGAGACCCAGTACTTC
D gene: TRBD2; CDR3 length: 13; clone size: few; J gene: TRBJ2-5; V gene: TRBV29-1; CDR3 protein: CSAPLSGVETQYF; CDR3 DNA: TGCAGCGCCCCCCTCAGCGGGGTAGAGACCCAGTACTTC
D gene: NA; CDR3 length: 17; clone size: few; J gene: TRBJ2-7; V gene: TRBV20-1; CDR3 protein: CSARVWPGDPRVGEQYF; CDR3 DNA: TGCAGTGCTAGAGTTTGGCCAGGGGACCCGCGGGTGGGGGAGCAGTACTTC
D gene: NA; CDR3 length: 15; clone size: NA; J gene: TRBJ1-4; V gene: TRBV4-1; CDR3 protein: CASSQYASPDEKLFF; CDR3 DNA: TGCGCCAGCAGCCAATATGCTAGCCCTGATGAAAAACTGTTTTTT
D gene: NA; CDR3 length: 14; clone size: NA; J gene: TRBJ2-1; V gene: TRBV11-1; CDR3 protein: CASSPNGGYNEQFF; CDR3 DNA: TGTGCCAGCAGCCCGAACGGTGGCTACAATGAGCAGTTCTTC
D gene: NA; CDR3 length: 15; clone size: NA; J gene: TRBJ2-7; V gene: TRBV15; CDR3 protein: CATSRGGTASYEQYF; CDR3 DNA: TGTGCCACCAGCCGAGGCGGGACAGCGTCCTACGAGCAGTACTTC
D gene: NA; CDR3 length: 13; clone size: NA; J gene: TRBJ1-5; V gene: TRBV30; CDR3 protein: CAWSGGGASPQHF; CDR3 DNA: TGTGCCTGGAGCGGCGGCGGCGCGTCCCCTCAGCATTTT
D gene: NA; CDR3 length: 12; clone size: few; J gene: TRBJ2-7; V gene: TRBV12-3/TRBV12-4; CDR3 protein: CASSRPGNEQYF; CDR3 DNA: TGTGCCAGCAGTCGCCCCGGGAACGAGCAGTACTTC
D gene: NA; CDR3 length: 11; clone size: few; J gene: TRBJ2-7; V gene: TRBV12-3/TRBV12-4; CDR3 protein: CATSIGLEQYF; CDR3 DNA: TGTGCCACTAGTATTGGGCTCGAGCAGTACTTC
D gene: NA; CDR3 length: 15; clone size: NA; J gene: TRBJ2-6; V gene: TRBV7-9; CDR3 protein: CASSSQGFVANVLTF; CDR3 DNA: TGTGCCAGCAGCTCACAGGGTTTTGTCGCCAACGTCCTGACTTTC
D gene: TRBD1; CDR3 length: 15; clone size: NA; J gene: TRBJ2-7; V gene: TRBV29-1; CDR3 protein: CSVESGTGISYEQYF; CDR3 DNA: TGCAGCGTTGAATCCGGGACAGGGATCTCCTACGAGCAGTACTTC
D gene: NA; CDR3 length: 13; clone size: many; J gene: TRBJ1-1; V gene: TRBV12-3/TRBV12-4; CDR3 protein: CASSLKVNTEAFF; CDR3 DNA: TGTGCCAGCAGTTTAAAGGTCAACACTGAAGCTTTCTTT
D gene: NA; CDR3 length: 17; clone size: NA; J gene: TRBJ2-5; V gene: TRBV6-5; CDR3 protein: CASSPPGGLWQGETQYF; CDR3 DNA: TGTGCCAGCAGTCCGCCCGGGGGCCTGTGGCAGGGGGAGACCCAGTACTTC
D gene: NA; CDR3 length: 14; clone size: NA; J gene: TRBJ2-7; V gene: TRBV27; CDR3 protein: CASSTRTDTYEQYF; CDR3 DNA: TGTGCCAGCAGTACCCGGACGGACACCTACGAGCAGTACTTC
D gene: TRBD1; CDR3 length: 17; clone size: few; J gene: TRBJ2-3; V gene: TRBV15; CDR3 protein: CATSRDRWTGRTDTQYF; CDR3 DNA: TGTGCCACCAGCAGAGACCGATGGACAGGGCGCACAGATACGCAGTATTTT
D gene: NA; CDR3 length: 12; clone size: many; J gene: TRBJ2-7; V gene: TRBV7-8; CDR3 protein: CASSLTGDGQYF; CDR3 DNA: TGTGCCAGCAGTTTAACGGGGGACGGGCAGTACTTC
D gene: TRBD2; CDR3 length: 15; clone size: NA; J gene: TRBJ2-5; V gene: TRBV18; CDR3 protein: CASSPGIAGQETQYF; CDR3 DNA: TGTGCCAGCTCACCAGGAATAGCGGGGCAAGAGACCCAGTACTTC
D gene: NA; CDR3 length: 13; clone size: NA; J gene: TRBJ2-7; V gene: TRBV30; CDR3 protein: CAWSPGLSSEQYF; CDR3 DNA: TGTGCCTGGAGTCCAGGTTTGTCCTCCGAGCAGTACTTC
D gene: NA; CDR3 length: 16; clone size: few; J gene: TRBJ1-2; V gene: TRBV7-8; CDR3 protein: CASSLAGAGLAAGYTF; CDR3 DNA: TGTGCCAGCAGCTTAGCTGGGGCGGGACTCGCGGCTGGCTACACCTTC
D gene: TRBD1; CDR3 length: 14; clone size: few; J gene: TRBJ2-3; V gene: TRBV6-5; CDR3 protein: CASRDRAGTDTQYF; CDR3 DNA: TGTGCCAGCAGGGACAGGGCGGGCACAGATACGCAGTATTTT
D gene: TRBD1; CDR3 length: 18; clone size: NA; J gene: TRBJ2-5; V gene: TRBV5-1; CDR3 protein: CASSPATGGAGWQETQYF; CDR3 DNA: TGCGCCAGCAGCCCCGCGACAGGGGGCGCGGGGTGGCAAGAGACCCAGTACTTC
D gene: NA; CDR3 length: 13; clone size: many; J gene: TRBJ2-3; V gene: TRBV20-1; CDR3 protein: CSARGLNTDTQYF; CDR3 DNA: TGCAGTGCTAGAGGCCTAAACACAGATACGCAGTATTTT
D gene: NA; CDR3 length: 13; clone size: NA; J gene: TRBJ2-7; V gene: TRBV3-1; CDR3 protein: CASSPLGNWEQYF; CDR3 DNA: TGTGCCAGCAGCCCTTTGGGGAATTGGGAGCAGTACTTC
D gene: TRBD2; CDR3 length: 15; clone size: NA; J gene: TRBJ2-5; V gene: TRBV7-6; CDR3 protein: CASRPTSGGQETQYF; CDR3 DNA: TGTGCCAGCAGGCCGACTAGCGGGGGGCAAGAGACCCAGTACTTC
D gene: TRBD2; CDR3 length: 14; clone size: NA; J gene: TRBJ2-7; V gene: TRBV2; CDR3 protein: CASSPASGTYEQYF; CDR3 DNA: TGTGCCAGCAGTCCGGCTAGCGGCACTTACGAGCAGTACTTC
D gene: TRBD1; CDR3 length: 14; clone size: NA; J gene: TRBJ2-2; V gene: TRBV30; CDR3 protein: CAWRREDRHGELFF; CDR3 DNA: TGTGCCTGGAGAAGAGAGGACAGGCACGGGGAGCTGTTTTTT
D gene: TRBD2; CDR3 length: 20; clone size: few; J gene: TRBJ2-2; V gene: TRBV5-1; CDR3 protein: CASSLDRRVAGFGDTGELFF; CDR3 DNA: TGCGCCAGCAGCTTGGACCGGAGAGTAGCGGGTTTCGGGGACACCGGGGAGCTGTTTTTT